The 24 T cell receptor beta chains below were found in one sample sequenced in a study of blood T cells in healthy people across ages (dated by TCRdb to about 2015). Libraries came from 5' RACE. Sequencing used an Illumina HiSeq 2500. A second PCR of roughly 7 to 12 cycles was performed with a sample-barcoded 5' primer and a J-beta primer mix. In-frame beta chains were kept once TCRdb had trimmed the public reads at Q25 with fastp and called clones with MiXCR. Under each unique CDR3 protein, matching rows form one entry showing the most common genes and DNA. The sample table records some 710,000 distinct CDR3 sequences; over 20% of these occur just once. The ten largest account for roughly 22% of the sample. Sequenced: blood. These receptors originate from a man between 65 and 85 years old in good health.

V gene TRBV14 combines with J gene TRBJ2-7; 9 nucleotides agree with TRBD1. Per the germline V gene, CDR1 is SGHDN and CDR2 is FVKESK. The junction had 7 bases not matched to a gene; V was cut back by 4 bases and J by 3 bases. The CDR3 runs to 15 residues. CDR3 in DNA: TGTGCCAGCAGCCCCGGGACAGGGTTTGGCTACGAGCAGTACTTC. This gives the protein CASSPGTGFGYEQYF. Together with reference TRBV14 and TRBJ2-7, the CDR3 gives the full variable domain: EAGVTQFPSHSVIEKGQTVTLRCDPISGHDNLYWYRRVMGKEIKFLLHFVKESKQDESGMPNNRFLAERTGGTYSTLKVQPAELEDSGVYFCASSPGTGFGYEQYFGPGTRLTVT.

This clonotype has a single count. The chain has TRBV12-5 and TRBJ2-1; 7 positions match TRBD1. This CDR3 comprises 16 residues. Germline CDR1 and CDR2: LGHNT and FRNRAP. With V trimmed by 0 bases and J by 5 bases, 7 bases remained unmatched. The DNA for the CDR3 is TGTGCTAGTGGTTTGGTTCGGACAGGCAACCACAATGAGCAGTTCTTC. Its protein is CASGLVRTGNHNEQFF.

This clonotype has just one count. The chain joins TRBV11-3 to TRBJ2-5; no firm D call. The CDR3 covers 13 residues. CDR1 SGHNT and CDR2 YENEEA come from the germline V gene. Trimming took off 0 bases at V and 7 bases at J, with 9 bases between the two ends. This chain's CDR3 is CASSLEAEWTQYF. CDR3 DNA sequence: TGTGCCAGCAGCTTAGAGGCCGAATGGACCCAGTACTTC.

V usage is TRBV6-1 and J usage is TRBJ2-5; the D is unclear. The closer fit of TRBJ2-1 to the DNA end suggests the J call may be wrong. Per the germline V gene, CDR1 is MNHNS and CDR2 is SASEGT. This CDR3 has 12 amino acids. The CDR3 loop is CASSEGINEQFF. The CDR3 bases are TGTGCCAGCAGTGAAGGGATCAATGAGCAGTTCTTC.

The genes are TRBV12-3 or TRBV12-4 and TRBJ2-5, with D unclear. The J call may not be correct, given that the DNA end is closer to TRBJ2-7. CDR3 length: 13 amino acids. The CDR3 reads CASSRPSRYEQYF. CDR3 sequence (DNA): TGTGCCAGCAGCCGACCCTCTAGGTACGAGCAGTACTTC.

This clonotype turned up a few times. The CDR3 DNA reads TGCAGTGCTAGAGCCGTAGCGGGGGAGTCCTACGAGCAGTACTTC. It yields the protein CSARAVAGESYEQYF. V is TRBV20-1 and J is TRBJ2-7, with TRBD2 identical over 9 bases. V shed 1 base, J shed 1 base, and the junction held 5 bases outside the gene matches. CDR1 is DFQATT, CDR2 SNEGSKA, per germline (reference sequence). The CDR3 has 15 amino acids.

This clonotype was detected many times. V and J are TRBV7-2 and TRBJ2-3; 10 bases fit TRBD2. The CDR3 has 14 amino acids. The junction had 2 bases not matched to a gene; V was cut back by 6 bases and J by 2 bases. The germline gives CDR1 SGHTA, CDR2 FQGNSA. The CDR3, as DNA: TGTGCCAGCAGTCTAGCGGGAGTCACAGATACGCAGTATTTT. It is translated as CASSLAGVTDTQYF.

The gene calls are TRBV7-3 and TRBJ2-1, with 7 bases fitting TRBD2. Germline V gene lookup returns CDR1 SGHTA and CDR2 FQGTGA. V dropped 5 bases and J dropped 5; count of bases not matched to a gene: 9. CDR3 length: 15 residues. The CDR3 coding sequence is TGTGCCAGCAGCGTCTCTAGCGGAGGGGACAATGAGCAGTTCTTC. It specifies CASSVSSGGDNEQFF.

The chain carries TRBV29-1 and TRBJ1-4; 10 nucleotides line up with TRBD1. V dropped 6 bases and J dropped 5; count of bases not matched to a gene: 12. This CDR3 is 16 amino acids long. The germline V gene has CDR1 SQVTM and CDR2 ANQGSEA. The CDR3 nucleotides read TGCAGCGTGCTCATCCTGGACAGGGGGTTGAATGAAAAACTGTTTTTT. It encodes CSVLILDRGLNEKLFF.

The J gene is TRBJ2-3, the V gene TRBV6-5; 15 bases agree with TRBD2. After removal of 2 bases from V and 8 bases from J, the junction contained 11 bases not matched to a gene. From germline, CDR1 is MNHEY and CDR2 SVGAGI. The CDR3 contains 18 residues. This CDR3 reads CASSYLWTSGGAKGTQYF. DNA for the CDR3: TGTGCCAGCAGTTACCTATGGACTAGCGGGGGGGCGAAGGGTACGCAGTATTTT.

The chain combines TRBV6-5 with TRBJ2-3; 11 bases are shared with TRBD2. The CDR3 consists of 17 residues. Germline lookup yields CDR1 MNHEY and CDR2 SVGAGI. With V trimmed by 8 bases and J by 5 bases, 15 bases remained unmatched. The CDR3 loop is CASGSFAGTSGRDTQYF. CDR3 DNA: TGTGCCAGCGGTTCCTTCGCCGGGACTAGCGGAAGAGATACGCAGTATTTT.

The CDR3 spells CASSFNPGTVQETQYF. The CDR3 nucleotides are TGTGCCAGCAGCTTTAACCCCGGGACAGTACAAGAGACCCAGTACTTC. The chain recombines TRBV7-2 with TRBJ2-5, with 7 bases aligning to TRBD1. The CDR3 runs to 16 residues. After removal of 3 bases from V and 2 bases from J, the junction contained 9 bases not matched to a gene. CDR1 and CDR2 from the germline V gene are SGHTA and FQGNSA.

CDR3 amino acids: CASSPGTYGVYEQYF. The CDR3 DNA sequence: TGCGCCAGCAGCCCCGGGACGTATGGGGTCTACGAGCAGTACTTC. This rearrangement joins TRBV5-1 to TRBJ2-1; D possibly uses TRBD1 or TRBD2 (5 bases each). The J call may be in error: the DNA end matches TRBJ2-7 better. CDR3 length: 15 residues. Germline loops: CDR1 SGHRS, CDR2 YFSETQ.

The CDR3 here is CASRGLLPETQYF. CDR3 coding DNA: TGTGCCAGCAGGGGACTCTTACCCGAGACCCAGTACTTC. This chain connects TRBV6-6 to TRBJ2-5; D possibly corresponds to TRBD2 (6 bases). Germline CDR1 and CDR2: MNHNY and SVGAGI (reference sequence). Trimming pared 6 bases from V and 5 bases from J, leaving 13 bases between. CDR3 size: 13 residues.

There are a few counts of this clonotype. This chain uses TRBV9 with TRBJ2-5, with D perhaps matching TRBD1 (6 bases). The J call may be in error: the DNA end matches TRBJ2-7 better. The CDR3 loop spans 14 amino acids. Germline CDR1 is SGDLS and CDR2 is YYNGEE. The CDR3 loop is CASSGGRDNYEQYF. The CDR3, as DNA: TGTGCCAGCAGCGGCGGCCGGGACAATTACGAGCAGTACTTC.

Many counts were recorded for this clonotype. This sequence joins TRBV18 and TRBJ2-4; TRBD1 is a possible D gene (5 bases). The CDR3 is made up of 13 amino acids. CDR1 and CDR2 from the germline V gene are KGHSH and LQKENI. Trimming left V 1 base short and J 8 bases short, with 9 bases between. CDR3 sequence reads: CASSPHPRDIQYF. In nucleotides, the CDR3 is TGTGCCAGCTCACCACATCCCAGGGACATTCAGTACTTC.

The chain employs TRBV10-2 and TRBJ2-1; D uncertain. V was trimmed by 4 bases and J by 11 bases, leaving 9 bases between them. Looked up from germline, CDR1 is WSHSY and CDR2 is SAAADI. The CDR3 has 11 amino acids. The CDR3: CASSVRIQQFF. CDR3 nucleotide sequence: TGCGCCAGCAGTGTAAGAATTCAGCAGTTCTTC.

This clonotype was detected only a few times. The gene calls are TRBV29-1 and TRBJ1-1; no firm D call. Germline CDR1 and CDR2: SQVTM and ANQGSEA. The CDR3 runs 13 residues. Trimming removed 4 bases at V and 5 bases at J, with 14 bases between. The CDR3 sequence is CSVVSRGWTEAFF. The CDR3, as DNA: TGCAGCGTTGTGAGCCGAGGGTGGACTGAAGCTTTCTTT.

This clonotype was detected a few times. This sequence joins TRBV11-2 and TRBJ2-1; 9 bases are shared with TRBD1. Germline loops: CDR1 SGHAT, CDR2 FQNNGV. CDR3 size: 15 residues. V shed 5 bases, J shed 9 bases, and the junction held 11 bases outside the gene matches. DNA of the CDR3: TGTGCCAGCAGCCCGCGGGACAGGGTTAGTAGTGAGCAGTTCTTC. The encoded protein is CASSPRDRVSSEQFF.

This rearrangement joins TRBV6-5 to TRBJ1-1; no clear D gene. Germline V gene data show CDR1 as MNHEY and CDR2 as SVGAGI. The CDR3 extends over 15 amino acids. The germline V and J ends were trimmed by 7 bases and 1 base, with 16 bases remaining between them. CDR3 loop: CASKPTSLGNTEAFF. The CDR3 DNA is TGTGCCAGCAAACCCACCTCGTTGGGGAACACTGAAGCTTTCTTT.

This clonotype showed up just a few times. The chain uses TRBV24-1 and TRBJ2-5; D gene unclear. The better agreement between TRBJ2-1 and the DNA end casts doubt on the J call. CDR3 length: 13 amino acids. Germline V lookup: CDR1 KGHDR, CDR2 SFDVKD. The CDR3 protein is CATSGWGRDEQFF. As DNA, the CDR3 is TGTGCCACCAGTGGATGGGGTCGCGATGAGCAGTTCTTC.

This clonotype appeared a few times. The chain is built from TRBV20-1 and TRBJ1-5; perhaps TRBD1 as D (5 bases). CDR3 length equals 13 residues. Germline lookup yields CDR1 DFQATT and CDR2 SNEGSKA (reference sequence). V shed 6 bases and J shed 3 bases, with 12 bases lying between them. The CDR3 loop reads CSARGFSNQPQHF. In nucleotides, the CDR3 is TGCAGTGCAAGGGGATTCTCCAATCAGCCCCAGCATTTT.

V gene TRBV7-6 combines with J gene TRBJ2-4; TRBD2 matches at 8 bases. J was trimmed by 2 bases and V by 4 bases; bases with no gene match: 13. The CDR3 totals 18 residues. Germline V gene sequence: CDR1 SGHVS, CDR2 FNYEAQ. The CDR3 loop reads CASSSLEGAGGSKNIQYF. The CDR3, as DNA: TGTGCCAGCAGCTCACTGGAGGGTGCGGGGGGATCCAAAAACATTCAGTACTTC. The variable domain in full, completed from reference TRBV7-6 and TRBJ2-4, reads GAGVSQSPRYKVTKRGQDVALRCDPISGHVSLYWYRQALGQGPEFLTYFNYEAQQDKSGLPNDRFSAERPEGSISTLTIQRTEQRDSAMYRCASSSLEGAGGSKNIQYFGAGTRLSVL.

This chain uses TRBV7-9 with TRBJ1-2; D unresolved. Deletions cut 0 bases from V and 4 bases from J, with 9 bases between. CDR1 and CDR2 from the germline V gene are SEHNR and FQNEAQ (reference sequence). This CDR3 has 14 amino acids. The CDR3 DNA follows: TGTGCCAGCAGCTTAGCGGCAGGCGTCTATGGCTACACCTTC. The encoded protein is CASSLAAGVYGYTF. The variable domain in full, with the rest retrieved from reference TRBV7-9 and TRBJ1-2, is DTGVSQNPRHKITKRGQNVTFRCDPISEHNRLYWYRQTLGQGPEFLTYFQNEAQLEKSRLLSDRFSAERPKGSFSTLEIQRTEQGDSAMYLCASSLAAGVYGYTFGSGTRLTVV.